Reported below is one T cell receptor beta chain. The target antigen is unknown. These data originate in a study of cytomegalovirus exposure and HLA in healthy donors. Study overall: The 120 or so validation repertoires used the same platform as the roughly 670 first-cohort repertoires, a later analysis reported.

Assay: immunoSEQ multiplex PCR; the TCRdb copy retains only in-frame clones and omits some. Among fewer than 200,000 clones, 86% were seen once, and the ten largest hold 6.5% to 7.5%. Study conclusions and caveats: Among TCR sequences, most were rare, though some public TCRs appeared in many donors.

The receptor was isolated from a man in his thirties or forties in good health and CMV-seropositive. What was sequenced was PBMCs.

CDR3 protein: CASSARTGLNTEAFF. In nucleotides, the CDR3 is TGTGCCAGCAGTGCCAGAACAGGCTTGAACACTGAAGCTTTCTTT. The chain recombines TRBV6-1 with TRBJ1-1; tentative D call: TRBD1 (5 bases). There are 15 residues in the CDR3. Germline CDR1 and CDR2: MNHNS and SASEGT. Trimming cost V 4 bases and J 0 bases, with 12 bases left between them.